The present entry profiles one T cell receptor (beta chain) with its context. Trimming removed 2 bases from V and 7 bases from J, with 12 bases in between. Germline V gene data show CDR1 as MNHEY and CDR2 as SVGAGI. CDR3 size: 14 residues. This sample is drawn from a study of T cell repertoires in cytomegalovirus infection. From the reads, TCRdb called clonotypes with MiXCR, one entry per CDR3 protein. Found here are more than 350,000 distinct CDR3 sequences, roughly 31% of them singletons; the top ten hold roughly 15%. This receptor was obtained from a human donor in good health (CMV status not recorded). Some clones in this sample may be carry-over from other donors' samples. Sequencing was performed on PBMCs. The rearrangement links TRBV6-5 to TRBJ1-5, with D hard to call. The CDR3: CASSYGRLVQPQHF. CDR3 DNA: TGTGCCAGCAGTTACGGTAGATTGGTGCAGCCCCAGCATTTT.